Following are 19 T cell receptor beta chains from one sample sequenced in a study of T cell changes during pregnancy in multiple sclerosis. Repertoires were generated with immunoSEQ multiplex PCR, while TCRdb's copy carries only in-frame clones and drops some. The data show 55,000 to 80,000 clones, with 90% seen just once and around 9.5% held by the top ten. The sample consisted of peripheral blood, taken after pregnancy. The receptor set was obtained from a female donor in good health, enrolled as a control in a pregnancy study.

This chain links TRBV4-1 with TRBJ1-4; D remains unclear. Deletions cut 1 base from V and 0 bases from J, with 9 bases between. The germline CDR1 and CDR2 sequences are MGHRA and YSYEKL. This CDR3 has 16 amino acids. The CDR3 sequence is CASSQGQFATNEKLFF. Here the CDR3 DNA reads TGCGCCAGCAGCCAAGGGCAGTTTGCAACTAATGAAAAACTGTTTTTT.

The CDR3 loop is CASSLAGVSNSPLHF. CDR3 bases: TGCGCCAGCAGCTTGGCGGGGGTGAGTAATTCACCCCTCCACTTT. The chain is built from TRBV5-1 and TRBJ1-6; TRBD1 might be the D (5 bases). This CDR3 has 15 amino acids. Looked up from germline, CDR1 is SGHRS and CDR2 is YFSETQ. V was clipped by 0 bases and J by 6 bases, with 10 bases between them.

The rearrangement joins TRBV19 to TRBJ1-2, with 8 bases fitting TRBD1. The V segment lost 5 bases and the J segment 7 bases; nucleotides outside the gene matches: 12. This CDR3 has 15 residues. CDR1 is LNHDA and CDR2 is SQIVND in the germline V gene (reference sequence). DNA of the CDR3: TGTGCCAGTAGTCTACACTTGGACAGGGAATCTGGCTACACCTTC. Its protein product is CASSLHLDRESGYTF. Together with reference TRBV19 and TRBJ1-2, the CDR3 gives the full variable domain: DGGITQSPKYLFRKEGQNVTLSCEQNLNHDAMYWYRQDPGQGLRLIYYSQIVNDFQKGDIAEGYSVSREKKESFPLTVTSAQKNPTAFYLCASSLHLDRESGYTFGSGTRLTVV.

The genes are TRBV18 and TRBJ1-2; D unclear. The CDR3 runs to 14 residues. The germline V gene encodes CDR1 KGHSH and CDR2 LQKENI. V lost 2 bases and J 0 bases, leaving 7 bases between the germline ends. The CDR3 sequence is CASSPTAANYGYTF. Here the CDR3 DNA reads TGTGCCAGCTCACCAACAGCAGCTAACTATGGCTACACCTTC.

This clone turned up a few times. The chain joins TRBV5-6 to TRBJ2-1; 11 positions match TRBD2. The germline V gene encodes CDR1 SGHDT and CDR2 YYEEEE. Losses at the gene ends were 1 base for V and 3 bases for J; bases not matched to a gene: 6. The CDR3 has 17 residues. The CDR3 is CASSLKVAGGLYNEQFF. The DNA for the CDR3 is TGTGCCAGCAGCTTGAAGGTAGCGGGAGGGCTCTACAATGAGCAGTTCTTC.

This clone appeared a single time. The chain carries TRBV7-7 and TRBJ2-2; TRBD1 agrees at 9 bases. V lost 5 bases to trimming and J lost 6 bases; unmatched junction nucleotides: 7. The CDR3 contains 15 residues. Germline V gene lookup returns CDR1 SSHAT and CDR2 FNYEAQ (reference sequence). The DNA of the CDR3 is TGTGCCAGCAGCCAGGGACAGGGAAACGCCGGGGAGCTGTTTTTT. This translates into CASSQGQGNAGELFF.

The gene calls are TRBV5-1 and TRBJ1-1, with 8 bases aligning to TRBD1. Per germline, CDR1 SGHRS and CDR2 YFSETQ. With 0 bases clipped from V and 6 bases from J, the junction kept 7 bases outside the gene matches. The CDR3 has 15 residues. The CDR3 reads CASSLEDRVRAEAFF. The CDR3 DNA reads as TGCGCCAGCAGCTTGGAGGACAGGGTGAGGGCTGAAGCTTTCTTT.

The chain employs TRBV6-1 and TRBJ1-4; no firm D call. The V and J ends lost 7 bases and 5 bases respectively, with 14 bases between them. The CDR3 loop spans 14 amino acids. The germline gives CDR1 MNHNS, CDR2 SASEGT. Here the CDR3 reads CASTPPPGNEKLFF. CDR3 DNA: TGTGCCAGCACCCCTCCTCCCGGGAATGAAAAACTGTTTTTT.

The chain carries TRBV10-3 and TRBJ2-3, with TRBD2 matching 11 bases. Germline assignment: CDR1 ENHRY and CDR2 SYGVKD. CDR3 length equals 12 residues. V gave up 11 bases and J gave up 5 bases; unmatched junction bases: 3. The CDR3 DNA reads as TGTGCCTCTGGACTAGCGGGAGATACGCAGTATTTT. Translated, it gives CASGLAGDTQYF.

The chain has TRBV6-5 and TRBJ2-7; 9 nucleotides line up with TRBD2. The CDR3 loop spans 15 amino acids. The germline gives CDR1 MNHEY, CDR2 SVGAGI. J gave up 2 bases and V 3 bases, and 5 bases lay outside the gene matches. The CDR3 region is CASSYGGRAAYEQYF. The CDR3 DNA sequence: TGTGCCAGCAGTTATGGCGGGAGGGCTGCCTACGAGCAGTACTTC.

The chain is built from TRBV5-1 and TRBJ2-7, with TRBD1 identical over 9 bases. Trimming cost V 2 bases and J 1 base; bases outside gene matches: 7. The CDR3 length is 16 residues. CDR1 and CDR2 (germline): SGHRS, YFSETQ. The CDR3 DNA reads TGCGCCAGCAGCTTCCACGGGACAGGGCTATCCTACGAGCAGTACTTC. The encoded protein is CASSFHGTGLSYEQYF.

This clone has a single count. The chain joins TRBV11-3 to TRBJ1-2; D not certain. Germline values: CDR1 SGHNT, CDR2 YENEEA. V lost 7 bases and J lost 6, with 21 bases in between. The CDR3 is made up of 15 amino acids. In DNA, the CDR3 is TGTGCCAGCACCGGACCGGTGGGCGGGTTGGATGGCTACACCTTC. Its protein is CASTGPVGGLDGYTF.

This chain links TRBV25-1 with TRBJ2-4; TRBD2 aligns across 10 bases. Germline trimming cut 1 base from V and 3 bases from J; bases unmatched to any gene: 9. The CDR3 runs 18 residues. Germline V CDR1 and CDR2: MGHDK, SYGVNS. This chain's CDR3 is CASSEWEIAGGFKNIQYF. Here the CDR3 DNA reads TGTGCCAGCAGTGAATGGGAGATAGCGGGGGGCTTCAAAAACATTCAGTACTTC.

The table lists this clone with a few counts. The chain recombines TRBV4-3 with TRBJ1-2; D is possibly TRBD1 (6 bases). The CDR3 runs 17 residues. V was clipped by 0 bases and J by 8 bases, with 22 bases between them. The germline V gene has CDR1 LGHNA and CDR2 YSLEER. The CDR3 sequence is CASSQDLRTVSNFGYTF. DNA for the CDR3: TGCGCCAGCAGCCAAGATCTACGGACAGTGTCGAATTTCGGCTACACCTTC.

V usage is TRBV6-1 and J usage is TRBJ1-2, with D possibly TRBD1 on 5 matching bases. V dropped 1 base and J dropped 4 bases, with 10 bases sitting between them. The CDR3 is 14 residues long. The germline CDR1 and CDR2 sequences are MNHNS and SASEGT. CDR3 in amino acids: CASSEEGRVYGYTF. CDR3 nucleotide sequence: TGTGCCAGCAGTGAAGAGGGCAGGGTCTATGGCTACACCTTC.

The chain employs TRBV7-2 and TRBJ1-1; TRBD1 might be the D (6 bases). Germline CDR1 reads SGHTA; CDR2 reads FQGNSA. V dropped 5 bases and J dropped 7 bases, with 14 bases sitting between them. CDR3 size: 13 residues. CDR3 loop: CASSRTRGFEAFF. CDR3 coding DNA: TGTGCCAGCAGCCGAACTAGGGGGTTTGAAGCTTTCTTT.

This clone occurred once. The V and J genes are TRBV6-1 and TRBJ1-1; D gene unclear. Germline values: CDR1 MNHNS, CDR2 SASEGT. This CDR3 contains 13 residues. V shed 6 bases and J shed 3 bases, with 11 bases lying between them. The CDR3 loop reads CASSAAGYTEAFF. In DNA form, the CDR3 reads TGTGCCAGCAGCGCCGCGGGATACACTGAAGCTTTCTTT.

This clone was counted between two and nine times. CDR3 amino acids: CAIKGHLNTEAFF. The CDR3 coding sequence is TGTGCCATCAAGGGACATTTGAACACTGAAGCTTTCTTT. The rearrangement joins TRBV10-3 to TRBJ1-1, with D maybe TRBD1 (6 bases). This CDR3 spans 13 amino acids. Germline V gene lookup returns CDR1 ENHRY and CDR2 SYGVKD. Trimming stripped 7 bases from V and 0 bases from J, with 9 bases between.

The chain couples TRBV7-2 to TRBJ2-5; TRBD1 matches at 8 bases. In germline, CDR1 is SGHTA, CDR2 FQGNSA. V lost 5 bases and J lost 4; bases outside the gene matches: 9. CDR3 length: 15 amino acids. CDR3: CASSPRQGSRETQYF. In DNA form, the CDR3 reads TGTGCCAGCAGCCCCAGACAGGGGAGTCGAGAGACCCAGTACTTC.